These 8 T cell receptor beta chains share one sample of origin, sequenced in a study of blood T cells in healthy people across ages. A second PCR of about 7 to 11 cycles used a sample-barcoded 5' primer and a J-beta primer mix. From the 5' RACE reads, TCRdb called clonotypes with MiXCR, one entry per CDR3 protein. The repertoire holds 1.5 million or so distinct CDR3 sequences, with roughly 43% as singletons. Sequencing was done on a sample of blood. The receptors originated from a woman aged 18-29 years in good health.

The chain joins TRBV29-1 to TRBJ2-7, with 8 bases matching TRBD1. The better agreement between TRBJ2-5 and the DNA end casts doubt on the J call. The CDR3 has 13 residues. In germline, CDR1 is SQVTM, CDR2 ANQGSEA. This chain's CDR3 is CSVVRGLLETQYF. The DNA for the CDR3 is TGCAGCGTTGTCAGGGGGCTACTCGAGACCCAGTACTTC.

DNA of the CDR3: TGTGCCAGCAGCTTAGTAACAGGGGACGCCTACGAGCAGTACTTC. Encoded protein: CASSLVTGDAYEQYF. V and J are TRBV7-2 and TRBJ2-7; 7 nucleotides line up with TRBD1. The CDR3 has 15 amino acids. V trimming: 1 base; J trimming: 2 bases; junction bases outside the gene matches: 5. Germline V CDR1 and CDR2: SGHTA, FQGNSA.

The chain couples TRBV9 to TRBJ2-3, with TRBD2 matching 9 bases. Germline-derived CDR1 and CDR2 are SGDLS and YYNGEE. J was trimmed by 0 bases and V by 0 bases; bases with no gene match: 5. This CDR3 spans 17 amino acids. The CDR3 nucleotides read TGTGCCAGCAGCGTAGTGCCTAGCGGGGATAGCACAGATACGCAGTATTTT. This sequence encodes CASSVVPSGDSTDTQYF. Drawing the rest from reference TRBV9 and TRBJ2-3, the complete variable domain is DSGVTQTPKHLITATGQRVTLRCSPRSGDLSVYWYQQSLDQGLQFLIQYYNGEERAKGNILERFSAQQFPDLHSELNLSSLELGDSALYFCASSVVPSGDSTDTQYFGPGTRLTVL.

The chain combines TRBV20-1 with TRBJ2-3; 8 bases agree with TRBD2. The CDR3 is 13 amino acids. Looked up from germline, CDR1 is DFQATT and CDR2 is SNEGSKA (reference sequence). Unmatched junction bases numbered 4, after V lost 6 bases and J lost 2 bases. This CDR3 is CSAHSGNTDTQYF. The CDR3 coding sequence is TGCAGTGCCCATAGCGGGAACACAGATACGCAGTATTTT.

The chain carries TRBV25-1 and TRBJ1-2, with D perhaps TRBD1 (6 bases). CDR1 is MGHDK, CDR2 SYGVNS, per germline. Deletions cut 7 bases from V and 4 bases from J, with 16 bases between. The CDR3 spans 14 residues. CDR3 nucleotide sequence: TGTGCCAGCACGCAAACAGGGTATCTCTATGGCTACACCTTC. Protein: CASTQTGYLYGYTF.

This clonotype occurred a few times. The chain combines TRBV7-9 with TRBJ2-7; the D is unclear. The CDR3 is 13 residues long. V was trimmed by 5 bases and J by 3 bases, leaving 11 bases between them. Germline-derived CDR1 and CDR2 are SEHNR and FQNEAQ (reference sequence). CDR3 DNA sequence: TGTGCCAGCAGCCTCCCTGGGTTCTACGAGCAGTACTTC. Translated: CASSLPGFYEQYF.

This clonotype occurred many times. The chain links TRBV6-2 or TRBV6-3 to TRBJ2-7; 10 positions agree with TRBD1. Trimming at V came to 11 bases and at J to 2 bases, leaving 21 bases not matched to a gene. This CDR3 comprises 18 residues. In germline, CDR1 is MNHEY, CDR2 SVGEGT. The CDR3 nucleotides read TGTGCCGTTACTAGGGACAGGGGACGACCGGGACTCACCTACGAGCAGTACTTC. It specifies CAVTRDRGRPGLTYEQYF.

V usage is TRBV29-1 and J usage is TRBJ1-2; TRBD1 matches at 7 bases. The CDR3 covers 14 residues. J gave up 6 bases and V 1 base, and 8 bases lay outside the gene matches. The V gene's germline CDR1 is SQVTM and CDR2 ANQGSEA. CDR3 nucleotide sequence: TGCAGCGTTGAAGTTGTGACAGGGTGGAATGGCTACACCTTC. It specifies CSVEVVTGWNGYTF.